This T cell receptor beta chain was profiled in a study of T cell repertoires in cytomegalovirus infection. Broader study findings: In two of eight donors, the top clonotype was HLA-C-restricted CMV-specific.

This clonotype was seen at least ten times. The antigen is unknown. TCRdb processed the reads anew with MiXCR; each CDR3 protein has one entry. The sample contains roughly 500,000 distinct CDR3 sequences, 25% to 35% of which appear only once. Germline-derived CDR1 and CDR2 are SGHTA and FQGNSA. The CDR3 totals 14 residues. The V and J ends lost 4 bases and 2 bases, in that order; junction bases with no gene match: 5. The chain employs TRBV7-2 and TRBJ2-7, with 7 bases identical to TRBD1. Material: cultured PBMCs, obtained from culture after CMV antigen stimulation. This receptor was obtained from a human donor in good health (CMV status not recorded). Some clones in this sample may be carry-over from other donors' samples. CDR3 sequence reads: CASSSERGPYEQYF. CDR3 in DNA: TGTGCCAGCAGCTCTGAGAGGGGGCCCTACGAGCAGTACTTC. The whole variable domain, remainder taken from reference TRBV7-2 and TRBJ2-7, is GAGVSQSPSNKVTEKGKDVELRCDPISGHTALYWYRQSLGQGLEFLIYFQGNSAPDKSGLPSDRFSAERTGGSVSTLTIQRTQQEDSAVYLCASSSERGPYEQYFGPGTRLTVT.